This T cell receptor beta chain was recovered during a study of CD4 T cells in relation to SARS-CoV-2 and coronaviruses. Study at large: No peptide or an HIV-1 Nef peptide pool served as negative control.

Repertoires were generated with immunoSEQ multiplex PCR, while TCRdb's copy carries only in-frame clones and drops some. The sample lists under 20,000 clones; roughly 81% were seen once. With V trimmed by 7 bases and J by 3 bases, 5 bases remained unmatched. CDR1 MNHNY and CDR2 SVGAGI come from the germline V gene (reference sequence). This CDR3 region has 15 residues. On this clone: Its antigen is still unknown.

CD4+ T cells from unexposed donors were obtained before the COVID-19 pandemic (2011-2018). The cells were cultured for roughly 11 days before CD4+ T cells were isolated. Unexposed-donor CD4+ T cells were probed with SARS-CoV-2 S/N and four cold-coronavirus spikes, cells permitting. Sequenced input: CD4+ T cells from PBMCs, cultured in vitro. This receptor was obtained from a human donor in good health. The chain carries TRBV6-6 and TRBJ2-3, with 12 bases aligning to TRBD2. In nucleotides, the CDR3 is TGTGCCAGCACTTTACTAGCGGGGGGAACAGATACGCAGTATTTT. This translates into CASTLLAGGTDTQYF.